This TCR beta chain appears in the sequencing data of a study of human T cells and chemical hapten exposure. About the research overall: Alopecia areata, totalis and universalis patients, mostly female, were included. It was small differences in pooled library volume that mainly caused per-sample TCR yields to vary. Overall study results and limits: Correlating positively with patch test score were the PT1 expanded TCR counts.

Each CDR3 protein gets one entry after TCRdb re-called the RACE reads with MiXCR. The data hold over 300,000 distinct CDR3 sequences, with more than 4.5% observed a single time. This clonotype has at least ten counts. Antigen unknown. This CDR3 region has 16 residues. V was pared by 5 bases and J by 4 bases, with 8 bases of the junction left unmatched. Germline V lookup: CDR1 SGHVS, CDR2 FNYEAQ. Time point in this sample: pre-sensitization, week 0. The treatment denotes: therapeutic diphenylcyclopropenone sensitization with weekly scalp DPC. The drawing of blood occurred before each patch test was applied.

The sequenced sample was whole blood, obtained in connection with sensitization to the hapten diphenylcyclopropenone (DPC). This receptor was obtained from a woman aged 45-65 years with alopecia areata. Some clones in this sample may be carry-over from other donors' samples. The chain recombines TRBV7-6 with TRBJ2-1, with TRBD1 matching over 10 bases. This chain's CDR3 is CASSLWPGQGYNEQFF. CDR3 DNA: TGTGCCAGCAGCCTTTGGCCGGGACAGGGGTACAATGAGCAGTTCTTC.